This T cell receptor beta chain was recovered during a study of shared clonotypes between healthy human individuals. The protocol was immunoSEQ multiplex PCR, while the TCRdb copy is restricted to in-frame clones and leaves out a portion. The sample comprises approximately 1,500,000 clones, approximately 96% of which are singletons, and approximately 1% rests with the top ten. Germline assignment: CDR1 MDHEN and CDR2 SYDVKM. The CDR3 is made up of 13 amino acids. Trimming cost V 7 bases and J 0 bases, with 10 bases left between them. Sequenced sample: naive CD4+ T cells sorted from blood. Subset defined: CD45RA+ positively selected. This receptor was obtained from a man aged 25-40 years in good health. The V and J genes are TRBV28 and TRBJ2-7; D unresolved. The CDR3 region has the DNA TGTGCCAGCACTGGTGGGGTCTCCTACGAGCAGTACTTC. Encoded protein: CASTGGVSYEQYF. The whole variable domain, filled in from reference TRBV28 and TRBJ2-7, reads DVKVTQSSRYLVKRTGEKVFLECVQDMDHENMFWYRQDPGLGLRLIYFSYDVKMKEKGDIPEGYSVSREKKERFSLILESASTNQTSMYLCASTGGVSYEQYFGPGTRLTVT.